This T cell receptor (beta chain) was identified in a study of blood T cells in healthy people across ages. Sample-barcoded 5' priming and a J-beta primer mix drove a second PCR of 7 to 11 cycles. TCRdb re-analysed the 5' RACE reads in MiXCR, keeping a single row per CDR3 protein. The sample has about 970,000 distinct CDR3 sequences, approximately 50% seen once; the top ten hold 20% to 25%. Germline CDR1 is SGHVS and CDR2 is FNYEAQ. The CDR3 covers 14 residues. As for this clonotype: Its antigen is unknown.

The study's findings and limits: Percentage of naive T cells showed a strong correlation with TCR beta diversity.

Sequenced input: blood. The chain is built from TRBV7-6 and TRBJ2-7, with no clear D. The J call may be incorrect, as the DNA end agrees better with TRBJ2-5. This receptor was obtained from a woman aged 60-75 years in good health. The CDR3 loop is CASSQPEVIETQYF. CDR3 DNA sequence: TGTGCCAGCAGCCAGCCCGAGGTGATAGAGACCCAGTACTTC.